The 8 T cell receptor beta chains reported below all come from one sample, sequenced in a study of CD8 T cells in ankylosing spondylitis. Overall study findings and caveats: A motif of 7 to 9 highly homologous TCR beta variants was seen as apparently characteristic of ankylosing spondylitis blood.

From the 5' RACE reads, TCRdb called clonotypes with MiXCR, one entry per CDR3 protein. The data hold about 800,000 distinct CDR3 sequences, with approximately 12% observed a single time. Their cognate antigens are unknown. Material for sequencing was blood, either unsorted or a sorted T cell fraction (not recorded which). These receptors came from a male donor with ankylosing spondylitis.

This chain links TRBV27 with TRBJ2-6; D call uncertain. Trimming cost V 3 bases and J 0 bases, with 6 bases left between them. The germline CDR1 and CDR2 sequences are MNHEY and SMNVEV (reference sequence). The CDR3 loop spans 15 amino acids. The CDR3 DNA reads as TGTGCCAGCAGTTTTATGTACTCTGGGGCCAACGTCCTGACTTTC. Translated, it gives CASSFMYSGANVLTF.

This clonotype occurred many times. This chain uses TRBV12-3 or TRBV12-4 with TRBJ2-7, with unresolved D. This CDR3 contains 11 residues. V was cut by 6 bases and J by 10 bases, with 13 bases left in between. The CDR3 DNA reads as TGTGCCAGCAGCCTCGGTGTAGGCCAGTACTTC. It codes for CASSLGVGQYF.

This clonotype has at least ten counts. This chain joins TRBV7-9 and TRBJ1-5; D gene ambiguous. V was clipped by 4 bases and J by 8 bases, with 18 bases between them. The CDR3 spans 15 residues. CDR1 and CDR2 from the germline V gene are SEHNR and FQNEAQ (reference sequence). In DNA, the CDR3 is TGTGCCAGCAGCTCCCTTGGGAGAGGAGAGGAGCCCCAGCATTTT. It specifies CASSSLGRGEEPQHF. The variable domain in full, completed from reference TRBV7-9 and TRBJ1-5, reads DTGVSQNPRHKITKRGQNVTFRCDPISEHNRLYWYRQTLGQGPEFLTYFQNEAQLEKSRLLSDRFSAERPKGSFSTLEIQRTEQGDSAMYLCASSSLGRGEEPQHFGDGTRLSIL.

V is TRBV19 and J is TRBJ1-2, with D unresolved. The CDR3 runs 12 residues. V shed 2 bases and J shed 9 bases, with 10 bases lying between them. Germline V CDR1 and CDR2: LNHDA, SQIVND (reference sequence). CDR3 sequence (DNA): TGTGCCAGTAGTATATTCACGGATAGCTACACCTTC. This encodes CASSIFTDSYTF.

This clonotype was observed a few times. J is TRBJ1-1 and V is TRBV29-1, with a possible D match to TRBD1 (5 bases). The CDR3 has 16 residues. In germline, CDR1 is SQVTM, CDR2 ANQGSEA. Trimming left V 3 bases short and J 1 base short, with 18 bases between. This chain's CDR3 is CSVDPVIRGTNTEAFF. Here the CDR3 DNA reads TGCAGCGTTGACCCCGTAATTCGTGGGACGAACACTGAAGCTTTCTTT.

The sample holds a few counts of this clonotype. This chain connects TRBV18 to TRBJ2-7; the D is unclear. V was trimmed by 4 bases and J by 3 bases, leaving 7 bases between them. The CDR3 length is 12 residues. Per the germline V gene, CDR1 is KGHSH and CDR2 is LQKENI. CDR3 region: CASSQSFYEQYF. The DNA of the CDR3 is TGTGCCAGCTCACAAAGTTTCTACGAGCAGTACTTC.

The chain uses TRBV10-3 and TRBJ2-3; tentatively, D is TRBD1 (6 bases). Trimming left V 7 bases short and J 0 bases short, with 11 bases between. Germline V lookup: CDR1 ENHRY, CDR2 SYGVKD. This CDR3 contains 14 residues. In DNA, the CDR3 is TGTGCCATCATGAGGACAGCGAGCACAGATACGCAGTATTTT. Translating it yields CAIMRTASTDTQYF.

This clonotype was observed many times. The chain joins TRBV10-3 to TRBJ2-3; D unclear. From germline, CDR1 is ENHRY and CDR2 SYGVKD. The CDR3 length is 12 residues. The V end lost 8 bases, the J end lost 6 bases, and 12 bases lay between the germline ends. In nucleotides, the CDR3 is TGTGCCATCGCCCTGGCCCCGGATACGCAGTATTTT. Translation gives CAIALAPDTQYF.